One sample yielded the 20 T cell receptor beta chains listed below, sequenced in a study of blood T cells in healthy people across ages (dated by TCRdb to about 2015). Libraries came from 5' RACE. The sample was run on an Illumina HiSeq 2500. The second PCR ran for about 7 to 11 cycles and used a J-beta primer mix along with a sample-barcoded 5' primer. TCRdb took the public reads, trimmed them with fastp at Q25, ran MiXCR for clone calling and kept in-frame beta chains. One record per CDR3 amino acid sequence lists the most common genes and DNA. The sample has about 1.1 million distinct CDR3 sequences on record, less than 45% of them singletons. Together, the top ten hold around 13% of the sample. Sequenced input: blood. These TCRs come from a man aged 18 to 35 in good health.

This clonotype was seen more than once but under ten times. In DNA, the CDR3 is TGTGCCAGCTCAGGGACTCCCCCCACAGATACGCAGTATTTT. It yields the protein CASSGTPPTDTQYF. The chain couples TRBV27 to TRBJ2-3; D possibly corresponds to TRBD2 (6 bases). Deletions cut 8 bases from V and 2 bases from J, with 14 bases between. In germline, CDR1 is MNHEY, CDR2 SMNVEV (reference sequence). The CDR3 runs 14 residues.

The chain uses TRBV4-1 and TRBJ2-3, with D perhaps TRBD1 (6 bases). V shed 8 bases and J shed 0 bases, with 9 bases lying between them. Germline CDR1 MGHRA, CDR2 YSYEKL. CDR3 length: 13 amino acids. As DNA, the CDR3 is TGCGCCAGCGATGGACAGAGCACAGATACGCAGTATTTT. It encodes CASDGQSTDTQYF.

The table lists this clonotype with many counts. CDR3 coding DNA: TGTGCCAGCAGTTTGACAGGGGGCACCACTGAAGCTTTCTTT. It codes for CASSLTGGTTEAFF. The chain has TRBV12-3 or TRBV12-4 and TRBJ1-1; the match to TRBD1 covers 10 bases. V lost 3 bases to trimming and J lost 4 bases; unmatched junction nucleotides: 2. The length of the CDR3 is 14 residues.

The V and J genes are TRBV10-3 and TRBJ2-5, with unresolved D. The CDR3 runs 12 residues. Per the germline V gene, CDR1 is ENHRY and CDR2 is SYGVKD. Trimming stripped 10 bases from V and 2 bases from J, with 11 bases between. Written as DNA, the CDR3 is TGTGCCACCGCCAGGAAACAAGAGACCCAGTACTTC. It codes for CATARKQETQYF.

The chain combines TRBV30 with TRBJ1-2; the match to TRBD1 covers 7 bases. CDR3 size: 14 residues. Germline CDR1 reads GTSNPN; CDR2 reads SVGIG (reference sequence). V trimming: 5 bases; J trimming: 4 bases; junction bases outside the gene matches: 10. Here the CDR3 reads CAWGDREDSYGYTF. The CDR3 nucleotides are TGTGCCTGGGGTGACAGGGAGGATAGCTATGGCTACACCTTC. Using reference TRBV30 and TRBJ1-2 for the parts outside the CDR3, the full variable domain is SQTIHQWPATLVQPVGSPLSLECTVEGTSNPNLYWYRQAAGRGLQLLFYSVGIGQISSEVPQNLSASRPQDRQFILSSKKLLLSDSGFYLCAWGDREDSYGYTFGSGTRLTVV.

This clonotype was detected many times. The V gene is TRBV4-3, the J gene TRBJ2-4; D perhaps matches TRBD2 (6 bases). This CDR3 is built from 19 residues. Germline lookup yields CDR1 LGHNA and CDR2 YSLEER. Trimming shortened V by 0 bases and J by 0 bases, and 18 bases separated the two germline ends. The CDR3 spells CASSQDYGGVKLAKNIQYF. The CDR3 region has the DNA TGCGCCAGCAGCCAAGATTACGGCGGGGTGAAACTAGCCAAAAACATTCAGTACTTC.

The chain combines TRBV4-1 with TRBJ1-5; no definite D call. Per germline, CDR1 MGHRA and CDR2 YSYEKL. The CDR3 is 14 residues long. Trimming stripped 5 bases from V and 3 bases from J, with 11 bases between. CDR3 region: CASSAPSVNQPQHF. CDR3 bases: TGCGCCAGCAGCGCCCCTAGCGTCAATCAGCCCCAGCATTTT.

The rearrangement joins TRBV6-5 to TRBJ1-1; TRBD1 might be the D (5 bases). V lost 2 bases and J lost 1, with 14 bases in between. CDR3 length: 16 residues. CDR1 is MNHEY, CDR2 SVGAGI, per germline. The CDR3 reads CASSYRFTGANTEAFF. The CDR3 DNA reads as TGTGCCAGCAGTTACAGATTTACAGGCGCGAACACTGAAGCTTTCTTT.

This clonotype was detected only a few times. The chain links TRBV5-1 to TRBJ1-1; TRBD1 agrees at 8 bases. There are 15 residues in the CDR3. The junction had 7 bases not matched to a gene; V was cut back by 0 bases and J by 6 bases. Germline-derived CDR1 and CDR2 are SGHRS and YFSETQ. In DNA form, the CDR3 reads TGCGCCAGCAGCTTGGGAACAGGGGGAATCGCTGAAGCTTTCTTT. Translated: CASSLGTGGIAEAFF.

This clonotype was observed a handful of times. This chain joins TRBV29-1 and TRBJ1-2; the D is unclear. Between the trimmed V and J ends, which lost 7 bases and 4 bases, there was a span of 25 bases. Per germline, CDR1 SQVTM and CDR2 ANQGSEA. This CDR3 region has 16 residues. CDR3 sequence reads: CSATPVLVSKVYGYTF. The DNA for the CDR3 is TGCAGCGCCACGCCTGTTTTAGTCTCAAAGGTCTATGGCTACACCTTC.

CDR3 in DNA: TGTGCCAGCAGCTCCTTAGCGGGGGTAGCCAAAAACATTCAGTACTTC. It codes for CASSSLAGVAKNIQYF. The gene calls are TRBV7-9 and TRBJ2-4; 9 bases map to TRBD2. With V trimmed by 4 bases and J by 0 bases, 4 bases remained unmatched. The CDR3 is 16 amino acids. From germline, CDR1 is SEHNR and CDR2 FQNEAQ (reference sequence).

This clonotype was found a few times. The chain employs TRBV2 and TRBJ1-1; D uncertain. CDR3 size: 12 residues. CDR1 and CDR2 (germline): SNHLY, FYNNEI. Between the trimmed V and J ends, which lost 6 bases and 10 bases, there was a span of 15 bases. The CDR3 loop reads CASSDDTFLAFF. DNA for the CDR3: TGTGCCAGCAGCGATGACACCTTCCTAGCTTTCTTT.

For this clonotype: One base away lies a much larger clone, so this may be a sequencing read error. V and J are TRBV3-1 and TRBJ2-2; D call uncertain. Germline CDR1 is LGHDT and CDR2 is YNNKEL (reference sequence). This CDR3 is built from 13 residues. V was clipped by 1 base and J by 7 bases, with 7 bases between them. The CDR3 DNA reads TGTGCCAGCAGCCAAGCTCTGGGCGGGGAGCTGTTTTTT. Translating it yields CASSQALGGELFF.

The chain combines TRBV4-1 with TRBJ1-2, with a possible D match to TRBD1 (5 bases). The CDR3 loop spans 15 amino acids. Trimming pared 1 base from V and 8 bases from J, leaving 17 bases between. Germline V CDR1 and CDR2: MGHRA, YSYEKL. Here the CDR3 DNA reads TGCGCCAGCAGCCAAGTTGGGTCAGGGAATTACGGCTACACCTTC. Its protein is CASSQVGSGNYGYTF.

The chain uses TRBV27 and TRBJ1-2; D not certain. Germline V gene lookup returns CDR1 MNHEY and CDR2 SMNVEV (reference sequence). The ends were cut back, 2 bases at V and 0 bases at J, with 16 bases in the middle. The CDR3 contains 17 residues. This CDR3 is CASSLNRGGSTNYGYTF. The CDR3 bases are TGTGCCAGCAGTTTAAATCGGGGAGGCTCTACTAACTATGGCTACACCTTC.

The rearrangement joins TRBV4-1 to TRBJ1-4; D not certain. V was clipped by 0 bases and J by 4 bases, with 12 bases between them. From germline, CDR1 is MGHRA and CDR2 YSYEKL. This CDR3 has 16 amino acids. CDR3 sequence reads: CASSQESGRYNEKLFF. The CDR3 DNA is TGCGCCAGCAGCCAAGAAAGCGGGAGGTATAATGAAAAACTGTTTTTT.

The chain carries TRBV6-1 and TRBJ2-1; 7 nucleotides line up with TRBD2. V lost 10 bases to trimming and J lost 7 bases; unmatched junction nucleotides: 13. CDR3 size: 14 residues. Germline V gives CDR1 MNHNS, CDR2 SASEGT. CDR3 sequence (DNA): TGTGCCACTCCAGGACGAGCGGGGTTAAATGAGCAGTTCTTC. It codes for CATPGRAGLNEQFF.

The chain uses TRBV6-1 and TRBJ1-1; tentatively, D is TRBD1 (5 bases). This CDR3 has 13 residues. The germline V gene encodes CDR1 MNHNS and CDR2 SASEGT. The V end lost 7 bases, the J end lost 1 base, and 10 bases lay between the germline ends. The DNA for the CDR3 is TGTGCCAGCAAGGGGCCAGAGAACACTGAAGCTTTCTTT. Translating gives CASKGPENTEAFF.

The chain uses TRBV5-1 and TRBJ2-5; D call uncertain. This CDR3 has 14 amino acids. Germline V gene lookup returns CDR1 SGHRS and CDR2 YFSETQ. V shed 4 bases and J shed 1 base, with 11 bases lying between them. The CDR3 nucleotides are TGCGCCAGCAGCGTCTCGACGGCCCAAGAGACCCAGTACTTC. Protein: CASSVSTAQETQYF.

This sequence joins TRBV12-3 or TRBV12-4 and TRBJ1-1; perhaps TRBD1 as D (5 bases). V lost 1 base and J 8 bases, leaving 11 bases between the germline ends. CDR3 length: 13 residues. For the CDR3, the DNA is TGTGCCAGCAGTTTAGAGGTATGGGGGGAAGCTTTCTTT. This translates into CASSLEVWGEAFF.